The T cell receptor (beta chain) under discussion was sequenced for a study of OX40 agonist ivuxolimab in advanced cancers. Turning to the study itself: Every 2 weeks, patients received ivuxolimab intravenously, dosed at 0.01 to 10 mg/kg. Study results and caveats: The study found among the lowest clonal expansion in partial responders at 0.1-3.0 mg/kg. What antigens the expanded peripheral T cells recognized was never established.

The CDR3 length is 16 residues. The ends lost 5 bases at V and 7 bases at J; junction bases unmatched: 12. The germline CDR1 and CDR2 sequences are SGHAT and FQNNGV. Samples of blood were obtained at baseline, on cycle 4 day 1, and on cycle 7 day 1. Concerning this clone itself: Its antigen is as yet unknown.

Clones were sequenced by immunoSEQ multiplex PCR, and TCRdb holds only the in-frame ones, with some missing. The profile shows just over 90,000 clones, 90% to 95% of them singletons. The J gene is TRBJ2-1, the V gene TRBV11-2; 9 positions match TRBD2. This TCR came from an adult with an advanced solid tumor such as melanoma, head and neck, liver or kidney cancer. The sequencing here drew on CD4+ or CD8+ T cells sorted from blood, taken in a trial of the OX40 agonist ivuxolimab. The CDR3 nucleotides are TGTGCCAGCAGCCCGATAGCGGGGGCAACTAAAAATGAGCAGTTCTTC. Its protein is CASSPIAGATKNEQFF.